The 28 T cell receptor beta chains below all came from one sample that was sequenced in a study of cytomegalovirus exposure and HLA in healthy donors. PCR used 60 Vbeta primers and 13 Jbeta primers. Using immunoSEQ multiplex PCR, the repertoire was profiled, and TCRdb retains in-frame clones only, with some absent. This table holds about 140,000 clones, 77% found once. Source material: PBMCs. Receptor source: a male donor in good health and CMV-seronegative.

The chain is built from TRBV6-1 and TRBJ1-3; D is undetermined. Per germline, CDR1 MNHNS and CDR2 SASEGT. Trimming stripped 7 bases from V and 0 bases from J, with 7 bases between. The CDR3 extends over 13 amino acids. The CDR3 sequence is CASILYSGNTIYF. For the CDR3, the DNA is TGTGCCAGCATCCTATACTCTGGAAACACCATATATTTT.

This sequence joins TRBV4-1 and TRBJ2-7; D unclear. The CDR3 runs 13 residues. Germline loops: CDR1 MGHRA, CDR2 YSYEKL. V shed 4 bases and J shed 2 bases, with 9 bases lying between them. This chain's CDR3 is CASSPELPYEQYF. DNA for the CDR3: TGCGCCAGCAGCCCCGAGCTCCCCTACGAGCAGTACTTC.

This chain connects TRBV25-1 to TRBJ2-1, with 12 nucleotides matching TRBD2. After removal of 7 bases from V and 4 bases from J, the junction contained 8 bases not matched to a gene. The CDR3 is made up of 16 amino acids. Germline CDR1 reads MGHDK; CDR2 reads SYGVNS. CDR3 nucleotide sequence: TGTGCCAGCACGGGACTAGCGGGCACCATGTACAATGAGCAGTTCTTC. Its protein is CASTGLAGTMYNEQFF.

Remarks on this clone: At one end, the junction sequence differs from germline, possibly due to a read error. The chain is built from TRBV6-5 and TRBJ1-1; D unclear. Germline CDR1 MNHEY, CDR2 SVGAGI. The CDR3 has 13 residues. For the CDR3, the DNA is TGTGCCAGCAGTCAACAGCTGAACACTGGAGCTTTCTTT. This gives the protein CASSQQLNTGAFF.

The chain is built from TRBV7-3 and TRBJ2-1, with 9 bases matching TRBD2. This CDR3 region has 15 residues. The germline V gene encodes CDR1 SGHTA and CDR2 FQGTGA. V lost 3 bases, J lost 7 bases, and 7 bases stayed unmatched. The CDR3 loop reads CASSFGAGGQNEQFF. Written as DNA, the CDR3 is TGTGCCAGCAGCTTCGGGGCGGGGGGGCAAAATGAGCAGTTCTTC.

V is TRBV6-1 and J is TRBJ1-2, with a possible D match to TRBD1 (5 bases). The germline V gene has CDR1 MNHNS and CDR2 SASEGT. The CDR3 has 14 residues. Trimming left V 6 bases short and J 2 bases short, with 13 bases between. CDR3 nucleotide sequence: TGTGCCAGCAGCGGCGGGGGGTGGAACTATGGCTACACCTTC. It is translated as CASSGGGWNYGYTF.

V is TRBV7-2 and J is TRBJ1-3; D might be TRBD1 (5 bases). Germline V gene sequence: CDR1 SGHTA, CDR2 FQGNSA. With 3 bases removed from V and 2 bases from J, the gap between germline ends came to 8 bases. The CDR3 sequence is 14 residues long. CDR3 bases: TGTGCCAGCAGCTTCCAGGGAACTGGAAACACCATATATTTT. Its protein product is CASSFQGTGNTIYF.

This chain connects TRBV7-9 to TRBJ2-7; D is possibly TRBD2 (6 bases). V was clipped by 5 bases and J by 2 bases, with 13 bases between them. Germline assignment: CDR1 SEHNR and CDR2 FQNEAQ (reference sequence). The CDR3 loop spans 14 amino acids. Here the CDR3 reads CASSIAGTPYEQYF. CDR3 sequence (DNA): TGTGCCAGCAGCATTGCCGGGACTCCCTACGAGCAGTACTTC.

V is TRBV6-6 and J is TRBJ2-2; TRBD1 matches at 7 bases. This CDR3 has 16 amino acids. Germline V gene data show CDR1 as MNHNY and CDR2 as SVGAGI (reference sequence). The trim removed 2 bases at V and 4 bases at J, leaving 7 bases unmatched. CDR3 DNA: TGTGCCAGCAGTTACGGGCAGGGGGTGGGCACCGGGGAGCTGTTTTTT. This translates into CASSYGQGVGTGELFF.

The chain links TRBV5-1 to TRBJ2-3; 9 bases match TRBD2. The CDR3 runs 17 residues. The V and J ends lost 4 bases and 7 bases, in that order; junction bases with no gene match: 16. Looked up from germline, CDR1 is SGHRS and CDR2 is YFSETQ. The CDR3 is CASSLGGSGRVWNTQYF. CDR3 sequence (DNA): TGCGCCAGCAGCCTAGGGGGTAGCGGGAGAGTTTGGAATACGCAGTATTTT.

V and J are TRBV13 and TRBJ2-1, with a possible D match to TRBD2 (6 bases). Germline-derived CDR1 and CDR2 are PRHDT and FYEKMQ (reference sequence). The CDR3 has 16 amino acids. V gave up 6 bases and J gave up 4 bases, with 19 bases separating them. The DNA of the CDR3 is TGTGCCAGCAGAACGGGGGAATTGGGTCGATACAATGAGCAGTTCTTC. Protein product: CASRTGELGRYNEQFF.

The rearrangement links TRBV9 to TRBJ1-1; D not certain. There are 15 residues in the CDR3. V was pared by 0 bases and J by 1 base, with 10 bases between. Germline CDR1 and CDR2: SGDLS and YYNGEE. CDR3 region: CASSVAEGWNTEAFF. CDR3 sequence (DNA): TGTGCCAGCAGCGTAGCGGAGGGTTGGAACACTGAAGCTTTCTTT.

This clone appeared once. The gene calls are TRBV18 and TRBJ1-1; D unclear. In germline, CDR1 is KGHSH, CDR2 LQKENI. The CDR3 covers 15 residues. V was pared by 6 bases and J by 4 bases, with 18 bases between. The CDR3 nucleotides read TGTGCCAGCTCCCCGTTGACCGGGGAGGGCACTGAAGCTTTCTTT. Protein sequence: CASSPLTGEGTEAFF. Complete variable domain (other parts from reference TRBV18 and TRBJ1-1): NAGVMQNPRHLVRRRGQEARLRCSPMKGHSHVYWYRQLPEEGLKFMVYLQKENIIDESGMPKERFSAEFPKEGPSILRIQQVVRGDSAAYFCASSPLTGEGTEAFFGQGTRLTVV.

This chain joins TRBV9 and TRBJ2-2, with 9 bases fitting TRBD1. The CDR3 contains 15 residues. Trimming at V came to 0 bases and at J to 6 bases, leaving 3 bases not matched to a gene. The germline V gene encodes CDR1 SGDLS and CDR2 YYNGEE. The CDR3 sequence is CASSVVGQGSGELFF. The CDR3 nucleotides read TGTGCCAGCAGCGTAGTGGGACAGGGTTCCGGGGAGCTGTTTTTT.

There are a few counts of this clone. V gene TRBV11-1 combines with J gene TRBJ2-1; 7 nucleotides match TRBD2. CDR1 and CDR2 (germline): SGHAT, FQDESV (reference sequence). V lost 1 base, J lost 2 bases, and 5 bases stayed unmatched. The CDR3 is made up of 16 amino acids. The chain's CDR3 is CASSLERLAAYNEQFF. The CDR3 DNA follows: TGTGCCAGCAGCTTAGAGCGGCTAGCGGCCTACAATGAGCAGTTCTTC. Complete variable domain (other parts from reference TRBV11-1 and TRBJ2-1): EAEVAQSPRYKITEKSQAVAFWCDPISGHATLYWYRQILGQGPELLVQFQDESVVDDSQLPKDRFSAERLKGVDSTLKIQPAELGDSAMYLCASSLERLAAYNEQFFGPGTRLTVL.

The chain employs TRBV6-5 and TRBJ2-7, with D uncertain. The CDR3 is 14 residues long. Germline assignment: CDR1 MNHEY and CDR2 SVGAGI. V was clipped by 2 bases and J by 4 bases, with 12 bases between them. CDR3 sequence: CASSYEPGWYEQYF. The CDR3, as DNA: TGTGCCAGCAGTTACGAGCCCGGGTGGTACGAGCAGTACTTC.

The rearrangement joins TRBV6-5 to TRBJ1-5; maybe TRBD1 (6 bases). V gave up 6 bases and J gave up 7 bases, with 13 bases separating them. The CDR3 sequence is 13 residues long. Germline-derived CDR1 and CDR2 are MNHEY and SVGAGI. The CDR3 spells CASSHRAGQPQHF. For the CDR3, the DNA is TGTGCCAGCAGCCACAGGGCAGGCCAGCCCCAGCATTTT.

This chain uses TRBV7-6 with TRBJ2-1; D is perhaps TRBD2 (7 bases). There are 15 residues in the CDR3. The ends were cut back, 4 bases at V and 6 bases at J, with 16 bases in the middle. CDR1 SGHVS and CDR2 FNYEAQ come from the germline V gene. CDR3 coding DNA: TGTGCCAGCAGCTCTGACGGGGGGCGTATCAATGAGCAGTTCTTC. It yields the protein CASSSDGGRINEQFF.

Of note for this clone: The junction shows a germline mismatch at one end, possibly a read error. The chain employs TRBV7-7 and TRBJ2-5; no definite D call. The CDR3 spans 13 residues. Germline V gives CDR1 SSHAT, CDR2 FNYEAQ (reference sequence). CDR3: CASSPLVGETQYF. CDR3 in DNA: TGTGCTAGCAGCCCACTGGTTGGAGAGACCCAGTACTTC.

In this sample, this clone turned up once. V and J are TRBV7-9 and TRBJ2-6; D is unresolved. The ends were cut back, 1 base at V and 1 base at J, with 8 bases in the middle. Germline V gene data show CDR1 as SEHNR and CDR2 as FQNEAQ (reference sequence). The CDR3 extends over 16 amino acids. CDR3 residues: CASSLGVWSGANVLTF. CDR3 nucleotide sequence: TGTGCCAGCAGCTTAGGCGTTTGGTCTGGGGCCAACGTCCTGACTTTC.

V is TRBV27 and J is TRBJ2-3; 13 bases align to TRBD2. CDR1 and CDR2 from the germline V gene are MNHEY and SMNVEV (reference sequence). The trim removed 5 bases at V and 5 bases at J, leaving 10 bases unmatched. This CDR3 is built from 17 residues. In nucleotides, the CDR3 is TGTGCCAGCAGTGCCAACATACTAGCGGGGGGGCGAGATACGCAGTATTTT. It is translated as CASSANILAGGRDTQYF.

The genes are TRBV15 and TRBJ2-1, with D uncertain. Per the germline V gene, CDR1 is LNHNV and CDR2 is YYDKDF (reference sequence). Trimming pared 7 bases from V and 0 bases from J, leaving 16 bases between. The CDR3 is 16 amino acids. The CDR3 loop is CATTSPALSSYNEQFF. CDR3 nucleotides: TGTGCCACCACCTCTCCCGCCCTCAGCTCCTACAATGAGCAGTTCTTC.

The chain recombines TRBV18 with TRBJ2-3, with TRBD1 as a possible D gene (6 bases). V was pared by 0 bases and J by 5 bases, with 24 bases between. Germline V CDR1 and CDR2: KGHSH, LQKENI. CDR3 length: 19 amino acids. The CDR3 region is CASSPPARQDRLQVDTQYF. CDR3 nucleotide sequence: TGTGCCAGCTCACCACCGGCCCGACAGGATCGCCTGCAGGTAGATACGCAGTATTTT.

V gene TRBV5-1 combines with J gene TRBJ2-2; 7 bases fit TRBD1. Germline V gene sequence: CDR1 SGHRS, CDR2 YFSETQ. Trimming removed 3 bases from V and 5 bases from J; junction bases left unmatched: 7. This CDR3 contains 15 residues. The CDR3 loop reads CASSSGQEGTGELFF. The CDR3, as DNA: TGCGCCAGCAGCTCAGGACAGGAAGGAACCGGGGAGCTGTTTTTT. Together with reference TRBV5-1 and TRBJ2-2, the CDR3 gives the full variable domain: KAGVTQTPRYLIKTRGQQVTLSCSPISGHRSVSWYQQTPGQGLQFLFEYFSETQRNKGNFPGRFSGRQFSNSRSEMNVSTLELGDSALYLCASSSGQEGTGELFFGEGSRLTVL.

The genes are TRBV4-1 and TRBJ1-4, with D possibly TRBD1 on 5 matching bases. In germline, CDR1 is MGHRA, CDR2 YSYEKL. Deletions cut 4 bases from V and 7 bases from J, with 13 bases between. The CDR3 covers 14 residues. This chain's CDR3 is CASSRQGKAEKLFF. CDR3 nucleotides: TGCGCCAGCAGCCGGCAGGGAAAAGCTGAAAAACTGTTTTTT.

The CDR3 spells CASRLDSSGNTIYF. CDR3 sequence (DNA): TGTGCCAGCAGGCTTGACAGCTCTGGAAACACCATATATTTT. V usage is TRBV6-1 and J usage is TRBJ1-3, with D possibly being TRBD1 (5 bases). The CDR3 contains 14 residues. CDR1 and CDR2 from the germline V gene are MNHNS and SASEGT. The ends were cut back, 6 bases at V and 0 bases at J, with 9 bases in the middle.

The chain employs TRBV25-1 and TRBJ2-2; possibly TRBD1 for D (5 bases). The CDR3 is made up of 18 amino acids. The germline V gene encodes CDR1 MGHDK and CDR2 SYGVNS. The V and J ends lost 3 bases and 0 bases respectively, with 17 bases between them. The chain's CDR3 is CASSEIGEADANTGELFF. For the CDR3, the DNA is TGTGCCAGCAGTGAGATAGGGGAAGCCGATGCGAACACCGGGGAGCTGTTTTTT.

This clone was seen a single time. The chain is built from TRBV5-1 and TRBJ1-4, with 11 positions matching TRBD1. V was clipped by 2 bases and J by 13 bases; unmatched bases: 7. CDR3 size: 14 residues. Germline assignment: CDR1 SGHRS and CDR2 YFSETQ. This CDR3 is CASSFGGGQGALFF. In DNA form, the CDR3 reads TGCGCCAGCAGCTTTGGGGGAGGACAGGGGGCACTGTTTTTT.